This note documents a single TCR beta chain sequence. In the authors' workflow: Quantification of nucleated cells was approximated via reference gene primer amplification. TCRdb keeps only in-frame clones here, not all; method: immunoSEQ multiplex PCR. The DNA gave D and trimming, while V, J and clone size come from that table. This sample carries approximately 52,000 clones, 90% of them seen once, and the ten largest clones take about 2.9%. The sample belongs to a study of blood T cell repertoires in COVID-19. Study-wide context: Specimens from acute and convalescent COVID-19 originated in the United States, Italy and Spain. Sources were T cells, B-cell-depleted T cells, or PBMCs; the material itself was cDNA or gDNA.

The clonotype was recovered from a human donor in a cohort sampled during active COVID-19. The sample consisted of peripheral blood.

CDR3 nucleotide sequence: TGTGCCAGTACCCGAGCGGGACAGGGCTCCACCGGGGAGCTGTTTTTT. Protein product: CASTRAGQGSTGELFF. The chain carries TRBV19 and TRBJ2-2; 9 nucleotides align to TRBD1. With 7 bases clipped from V and 4 bases from J, the junction kept 10 bases outside the gene matches. CDR3 length: 16 amino acids. Germline assignment: CDR1 LNHDA and CDR2 SQIVND (reference sequence).